This T cell receptor beta chain was found in a study of T cell repertoires in cytomegalovirus infection. Across the study: Based on public TCR beta signatures, there were indications of CMV infection and of a matching HLA type.

Findings of the study overall: Adding up the frequency of public TCR beta families identified people who carried CMV plus the relevant HLA.

Germline V gene sequence: CDR1 SGHRS, CDR2 YFSETQ. V was cut by 0 bases and J by 0 bases, with 14 bases left in between. This CDR3 region has 17 residues. TCRdb reprocessed the reads with MiXCR, giving one entry per CDR3 protein. Here the sample spans around 260,000 distinct CDR3 sequences, about 26% being singletons. This clonotype was counted only a few times. Its antigen remains unknown. The clonotype was recovered from a human donor in good health (CMV status not recorded). Some clones in this sample may be carry-over from other donors' samples. The chain couples TRBV5-1 to TRBJ2-3, with D hard to call. The sequencing sample was made of PBMCs. The chain's CDR3 is CASSLGLAGPSTDTQYF. The CDR3 DNA reads as TGCGCCAGCAGCTTGGGTTTGGCCGGACCTAGCACAGATACGCAGTATTTT.